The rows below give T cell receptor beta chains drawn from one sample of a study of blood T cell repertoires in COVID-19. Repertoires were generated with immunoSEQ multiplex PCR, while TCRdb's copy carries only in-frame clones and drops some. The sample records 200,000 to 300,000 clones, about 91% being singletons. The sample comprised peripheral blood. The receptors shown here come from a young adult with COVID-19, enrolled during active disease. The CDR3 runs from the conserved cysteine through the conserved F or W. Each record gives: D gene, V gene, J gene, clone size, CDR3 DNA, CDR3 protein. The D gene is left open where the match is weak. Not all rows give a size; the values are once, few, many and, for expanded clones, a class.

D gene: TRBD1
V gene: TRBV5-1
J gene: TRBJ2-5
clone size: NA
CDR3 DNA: TGCGCCAGCAGCTCTGGACAGGGGCAAGAGACCCAGTACTTC
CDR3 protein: CASSSGQGQETQYF

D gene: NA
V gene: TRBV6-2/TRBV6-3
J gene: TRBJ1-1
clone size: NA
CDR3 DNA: TGTGCCAGCAGTTTTGAGGGGGTGGTCACTGAAGCTTTCTTT
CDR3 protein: CASSFEGVVTEAFF

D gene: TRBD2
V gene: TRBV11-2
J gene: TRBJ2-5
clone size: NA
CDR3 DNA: TGTGCCAGCAGCTTACGGGTTGGGACTAGCGGGACCCTGGGGGAGACCCAGTACTTC
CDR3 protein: CASSLRVGTSGTLGETQYF

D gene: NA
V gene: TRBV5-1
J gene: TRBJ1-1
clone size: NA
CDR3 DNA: TGCGCCAGCAGCCAAATGCTGAGGATAGGAGCTGAAGCTTTCTTT
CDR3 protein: CASSQMLRIGAEAFF

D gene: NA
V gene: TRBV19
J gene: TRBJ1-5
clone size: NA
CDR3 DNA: TGTGCCAGTAGTATGAACGGGGGGCAGGATCAGCCCCAGCATTTT
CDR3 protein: CASSMNGGQDQPQHF

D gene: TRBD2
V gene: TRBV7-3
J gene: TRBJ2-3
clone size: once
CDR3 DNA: TGTGCCAGCAGCTTATGGGCTAGCGGCATTCCAGATACGCAGTATTTT
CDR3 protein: CASSLWASGIPDTQYF

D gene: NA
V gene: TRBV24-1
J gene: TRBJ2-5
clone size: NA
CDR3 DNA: TGTGCCACCAGTGATTACAGCTTGGTTGGAGAGACCCAGTACTTC
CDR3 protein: CATSDYSLVGETQYF

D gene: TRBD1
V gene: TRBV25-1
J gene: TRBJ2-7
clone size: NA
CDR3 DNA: TGTGCCAGCAGTGCCCGACAGGGGACCCCCGGGGCCTACGAGCAGTACTTC
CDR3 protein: CASSARQGTPGAYEQYF

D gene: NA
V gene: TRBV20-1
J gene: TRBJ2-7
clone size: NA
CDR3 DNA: TGCAGTGCTTTGAGGTACGAGCAGTACTTC
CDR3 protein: CSALRYEQYF

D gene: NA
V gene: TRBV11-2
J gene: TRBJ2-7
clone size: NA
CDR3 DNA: TGTGCCAGCAGCCTACCAGGATATCCAACGGTGGACTTC
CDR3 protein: CASSLPGYPTVDF

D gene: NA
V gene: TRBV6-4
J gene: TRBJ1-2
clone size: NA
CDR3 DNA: TGTGCCAGCAGTGAGATCGGGGGTATGGCTGGCTACACCTTC
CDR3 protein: CASSEIGGMAGYTF

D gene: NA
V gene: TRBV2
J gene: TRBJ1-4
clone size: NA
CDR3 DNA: TGTGCCAGCAGTGAAAGCTCAGGGATAAATGAAAAACTGTTTTTT
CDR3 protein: CASSESSGINEKLFF

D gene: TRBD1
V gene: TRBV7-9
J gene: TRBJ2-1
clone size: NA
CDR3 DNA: TGTGCCAGCAGCGTCGGGACAGGGGATAACGTTGAGCAGTTCTTC
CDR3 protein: CASSVGTGDNVEQFF

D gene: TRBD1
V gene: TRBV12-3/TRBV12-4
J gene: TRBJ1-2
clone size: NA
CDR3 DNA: TGTGCCAGCAGGGGACAGGGGGCATATGGCTACACCTTC
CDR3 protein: CASRGQGAYGYTF

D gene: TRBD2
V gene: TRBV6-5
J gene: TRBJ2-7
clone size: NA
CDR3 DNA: TGTGCCAGCAGTCGACTAGCGGGAGAGTACGAGCAGTACTTC
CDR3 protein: CASSRLAGEYEQYF

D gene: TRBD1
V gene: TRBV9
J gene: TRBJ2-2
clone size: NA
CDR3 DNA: TGTGCCAGCAGCCCTCGGACAGGGGCCACCGGGGAGCTGTTTTTT
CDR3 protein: CASSPRTGATGELFF

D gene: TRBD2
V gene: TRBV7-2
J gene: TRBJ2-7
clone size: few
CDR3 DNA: TGTGCCAGCAGCTTAGCCACAGGGACTAGCGGGAGGGCCCCGTACTTC
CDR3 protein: CASSLATGTSGRAPYF

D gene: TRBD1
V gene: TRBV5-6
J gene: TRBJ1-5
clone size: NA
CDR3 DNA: TGTGCCAGCAGCTTGGGGACAGGGGACCGTCAGCCCCAGCATTTT
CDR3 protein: CASSLGTGDRQPQHF

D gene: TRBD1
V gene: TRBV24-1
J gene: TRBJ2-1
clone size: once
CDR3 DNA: TGTGCCACCAGTGATCCGGGACAGGGCGGGAGCTCCTACAATGAGCAGTTCTTC
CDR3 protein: CATSDPGQGGSSYNEQFF

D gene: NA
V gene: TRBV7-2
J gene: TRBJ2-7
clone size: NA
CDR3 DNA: TGTGCCAGCAGCTTACTCGGGGGTGGTGACGAGCAGTACTTC
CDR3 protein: CASSLLGGGDEQYF

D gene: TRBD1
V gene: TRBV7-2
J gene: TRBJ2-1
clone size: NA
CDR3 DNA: TGTGCCAGCAGCTTAAATCGACAGGGATTAAGAGAGCAGTTCTTC
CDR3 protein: CASSLNRQGLREQFF

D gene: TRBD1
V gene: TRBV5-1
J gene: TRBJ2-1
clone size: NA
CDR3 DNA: TGCGCCAGCAGCTTGGGACAGGGGGGATCCTACAATGAGCAGTTCTTC
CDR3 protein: CASSLGQGGSYNEQFF

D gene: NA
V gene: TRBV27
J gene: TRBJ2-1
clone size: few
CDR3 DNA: TGTGCCAGCAGTTTAAGAGCGGAGGGAACCCCCTACAATGAGCAGTTCTTC
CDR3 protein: CASSLRAEGTPYNEQFF

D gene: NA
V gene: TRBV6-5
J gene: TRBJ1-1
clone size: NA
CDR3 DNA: TGTGCCAGCAGTATCGAAAGACAGGATGAAGCTTTCTTT
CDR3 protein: CASSIERQDEAFF

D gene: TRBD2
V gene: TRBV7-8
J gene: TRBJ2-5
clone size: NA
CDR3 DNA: TGTGCCAGCCTACGAATTAGCGGGAGATCGGAAGAGACCCAGTACTTC
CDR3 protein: CASLRISGRSEETQYF

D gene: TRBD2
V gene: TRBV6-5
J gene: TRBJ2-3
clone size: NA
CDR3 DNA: TGTGCCAGCAGTTACGGGGAGGGCCGGACAGATACGCAGTATTTT
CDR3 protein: CASSYGEGRTDTQYF

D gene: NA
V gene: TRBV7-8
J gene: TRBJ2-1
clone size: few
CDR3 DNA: TGTGCCAGCAGCTTCGGACGGGAACCTTTCAATGAGCAGTTCTTC
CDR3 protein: CASSFGREPFNEQFF